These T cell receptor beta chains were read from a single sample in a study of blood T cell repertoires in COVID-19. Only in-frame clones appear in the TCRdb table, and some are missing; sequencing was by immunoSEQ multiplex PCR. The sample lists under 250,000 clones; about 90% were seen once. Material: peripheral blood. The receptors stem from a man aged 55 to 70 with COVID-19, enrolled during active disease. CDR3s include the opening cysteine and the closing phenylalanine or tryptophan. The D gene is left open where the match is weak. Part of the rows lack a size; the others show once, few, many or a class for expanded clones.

CDR3aa: CASSNTPQGLHGYTF
CDR3nt: TGTGCCAGCAGTAACACCCCCCAGGGGTTACATGGCTACACCTTC
abundance: once
d_gene: .
j_gene: TRBJ1-2
v_gene: TRBV27

CDR3aa: CASSKAGQVANYGYTF
CDR3nt: TGTGCCAGCAGCAAAGCGGGGCAGGTAGCTAACTATGGCTACACCTTC
abundance: .
d_gene: .
j_gene: TRBJ1-2
v_gene: TRBV21-1

CDR3aa: CASSLVLAGGYAEAFF
CDR3nt: TGTGCCAGCAGCCTAGTTCTAGCAGGGGGTTACGCTGAAGCTTTCTTT
abundance: .
d_gene: TRBD1
j_gene: TRBJ1-1
v_gene: TRBV7-8

CDR3aa: CASSRDSFITEAFF
CDR3nt: TGTGCCAGCAGCAGGGACAGCTTTATCACTGAAGCTTTCTTT
abundance: .
d_gene: TRBD1
j_gene: TRBJ1-1
v_gene: TRBV9

CDR3aa: CASSMFGEQYF
CDR3nt: TGTGCCAGCAGCATGTTCGGCGAGCAGTACTTC
abundance: .
d_gene: .
j_gene: TRBJ2-7
v_gene: TRBV6-6

CDR3aa: CASFERAGLRDTEAFF
CDR3nt: TGTGCCAGCTTTGAAAGGGCGGGTCTAAGAGACACTGAAGCTTTCTTT
abundance: .
d_gene: .
j_gene: TRBJ1-1
v_gene: TRBV21-1

CDR3aa: CASSQRSVRGLNQPQHF
CDR3nt: TGTGCCAGCAGCCAACGCTCCGTTAGAGGTTTAAATCAGCCCCAGCATTTT
abundance: .
d_gene: .
j_gene: TRBJ1-5
v_gene: TRBV14

CDR3aa: CASIQPGVETQYF
CDR3nt: TGTGCCAGCATACAACCAGGGGTGGAGACCCAGTACTTC
abundance: .
d_gene: .
j_gene: TRBJ2-5
v_gene: TRBV28

CDR3aa: CASSPRLRTVSSYNEQFF
CDR3nt: TGTGCCAGCTCACCACGGCTTAGGACAGTCAGCTCCTACAATGAGCAGTTCTTC
abundance: .
d_gene: .
j_gene: TRBJ2-1
v_gene: TRBV18

CDR3aa: CASSPSHNSPLHF
CDR3nt: TGTGCCAGCAGTCCCTCCCATAATTCACCCCTCCACTTT
abundance: few
d_gene: .
j_gene: TRBJ1-6
v_gene: TRBV28

CDR3aa: CASSYFLGVQETQYF
CDR3nt: TGTGCCAGCAGTTACTTTTTAGGGGTTCAAGAGACCCAGTACTTC
abundance: .
d_gene: .
j_gene: TRBJ2-5
v_gene: TRBV6-5

CDR3aa: CASSMGQGQPQHF
CDR3nt: TGTGCCAGTAGTATGGGGCAGGGTCAGCCCCAGCATTTT
abundance: .
d_gene: .
j_gene: TRBJ1-5
v_gene: TRBV19

CDR3aa: CARGTGPYEQYF
CDR3nt: TGCGCCAGGGGGACAGGACCTTACGAGCAGTACTTC
abundance: .
d_gene: TRBD1
j_gene: TRBJ2-7
v_gene: TRBV10-1

CDR3aa: CASSVQEFTDTQYF
CDR3nt: TGTGCCAGCTCTGTACAGGAGTTCACAGATACGCAGTATTTT
abundance: .
d_gene: .
j_gene: TRBJ2-3
v_gene: TRBV18

CDR3aa: CASSPRQGTDTQYF
CDR3nt: TGTGCCAGCAGCCCACGACAGGGCACAGATACGCAGTATTTT
abundance: .
d_gene: .
j_gene: TRBJ2-3
v_gene: TRBV5-8

CDR3aa: CASSPGLWDQETQYF
CDR3nt: TGTGCCAGCAGCCCGGGACTATGGGATCAAGAGACCCAGTACTTC
abundance: .
d_gene: TRBD2
j_gene: TRBJ2-5
v_gene: TRBV5-4

CDR3aa: CASSLSPLRQTQREAFF
CDR3nt: TGTGCCAGCAGTTTATCGCCCCTACGACAGACCCAAAGGGAAGCTTTCTTT
abundance: many
d_gene: .
j_gene: TRBJ1-1
v_gene: TRBV27

CDR3aa: CASSLDHSGGYGYTF
CDR3nt: TGTGCCAGCAGCTTGGATCATTCCGGGGGATATGGCTACACCTTC
abundance: .
d_gene: .
j_gene: TRBJ1-2
v_gene: TRBV5-6

CDR3aa: CASSRQGARGYTF
CDR3nt: TGTGCCAGCAGCAGACAGGGGGCAAGGGGCTACACCTTC
abundance: .
d_gene: TRBD1
j_gene: TRBJ1-2
v_gene: TRBV27

CDR3aa: CASRTEGREQYF
CDR3nt: TGTGCCAGCAGGACTGAGGGCCGGGAGCAGTACTTC
abundance: .
d_gene: .
j_gene: TRBJ2-7
v_gene: TRBV2

CDR3aa: CASAQGSQETQYF
CDR3nt: TGTGCCAGCGCCCAGGGATCTCAAGAGACCCAGTACTTC
abundance: .
d_gene: .
j_gene: TRBJ2-5
v_gene: TRBV11-2

CDR3aa: CASSLPGGVVWNQPQHF
CDR3nt: TGTGCCAGTAGTCTCCCCGGGGGGGTAGTGTGGAACCAGCCCCAGCATTTT
abundance: .
d_gene: .
j_gene: TRBJ1-5
v_gene: TRBV19

CDR3aa: CASSQGQGIIGNTIYF
CDR3nt: TGCGCCAGCAGCCAAGGCCAGGGAATTATTGGAAACACCATATATTTT
abundance: once
d_gene: .
j_gene: TRBJ1-3
v_gene: TRBV4-1

CDR3aa: CASSRTGTPYLLNTEAFF
CDR3nt: TGCGCCAGCAGCAGGACCGGGACTCCCTATCTTTTGAACACTGAAGCTTTCTTT
abundance: .
d_gene: .
j_gene: TRBJ1-1
v_gene: TRBV5-1

CDR3aa: CASSLGQSINQPQHF
CDR3nt: TGCGCCAGCAGCCTAGGACAGTCCATTAATCAGCCCCAGCATTTT
abundance: .
d_gene: .
j_gene: TRBJ1-5
v_gene: TRBV4-1

CDR3aa: CASSSSGGAVVNEQFF
CDR3nt: TGTGCCAGCAGCTCTAGCGGGGGGGCCGTAGTAAATGAGCAGTTCTTC
abundance: .
d_gene: TRBD2
j_gene: TRBJ2-1
v_gene: TRBV11-2

CDR3aa: CASSLGPLGASYEQYF
CDR3nt: TGCGCCAGCAGCTTGGGCCCCCTAGGGGCCTCCTACGAGCAGTACTTC
abundance: .
d_gene: .
j_gene: TRBJ2-7
v_gene: TRBV5-1

CDR3aa: CARWDRASGNTIYF
CDR3nt: TGTGCCAGATGGGACAGGGCTTCCGGAAACACCATATATTTT
abundance: .
d_gene: TRBD1
j_gene: TRBJ1-3
v_gene: TRBV2

CDR3aa: CATSSPGQGDNEQFF
CDR3nt: TGTGCCACCAGCTCACCGGGACAGGGGGACAATGAGCAGTTCTTC
abundance: .
d_gene: TRBD1
j_gene: TRBJ2-1
v_gene: TRBV24-1

CDR3aa: CASRERDLPYEQYF
CDR3nt: TGTGCCAGCAGAGAGCGGGACCTCCCCTACGAGCAGTACTTC
abundance: once
d_gene: TRBD2
j_gene: TRBJ2-7
v_gene: TRBV6-6

CDR3aa: CASTVGQPANEQFF
CDR3nt: TGCGCCAGCACTGTAGGACAGCCAGCCAATGAGCAGTTCTTC
abundance: .
d_gene: .
j_gene: TRBJ2-1
v_gene: TRBV5-1

CDR3aa: CASRRTIGCEQYF
CDR3nt: TGTGCCAGCAGGCGGACAATTGGCTGCGAGCAGTACTTC
abundance: .
d_gene: .
j_gene: TRBJ2-7
v_gene: TRBV21-1

CDR3aa: CASIQGTSGYNEQFF
CDR3nt: TGCGCCAGCATACAGGGTACTAGCGGCTACAATGAGCAGTTCTTC
abundance: .
d_gene: TRBD2
j_gene: TRBJ2-1
v_gene: TRBV5-1

CDR3aa: CASSLDRANSGNTIYF
CDR3nt: TGTGCCAGCAGCCTGGACAGGGCCAACTCTGGAAACACCATATATTTT
abundance: .
d_gene: TRBD1
j_gene: TRBJ1-3
v_gene: TRBV5-4

CDR3aa: CAISGGTESMNTEAFF
CDR3nt: TGTGCCATCAGTGGAGGGACAGAAAGTATGAACACTGAAGCTTTCTTT
abundance: .
d_gene: TRBD1
j_gene: TRBJ1-1
v_gene: TRBV10-3

CDR3aa: CASSLAAGVVDTQYF
CDR3nt: TGTGCCAGCAGCTTAGCAGCGGGAGTAGTAGATACGCAGTATTTT
abundance: once
d_gene: TRBD2
j_gene: TRBJ2-3
v_gene: TRBV7-2

CDR3aa: CASSKGGEEDSYNEQFF
CDR3nt: TGTGCCAGCAGCAAAGGTGGGGAGGAGGATTCCTACAATGAGCAGTTCTTC
abundance: .
d_gene: .
j_gene: TRBJ2-1
v_gene: TRBV21-1

CDR3aa: CASSPRHRANEKLFF
CDR3nt: TGTGCCAGCAGCCCCCGACACAGGGCAAATGAAAAACTGTTTTTT
abundance: .
d_gene: .
j_gene: TRBJ1-4
v_gene: TRBV4-2

CDR3aa: CASSVDQTGTNSPLHF
CDR3nt: TGTGCCAGCAGCGTAGACCAGACAGGGACAAATTCACCCCTCCACTTT
abundance: .
d_gene: TRBD1
j_gene: TRBJ1-6
v_gene: TRBV9

CDR3aa: CASRLGGTDTQYF
CDR3nt: TGTGCCAGCAGGCTGGGGGGGACAGATACGCAGTATTTT
abundance: .
d_gene: TRBD2
j_gene: TRBJ2-3
v_gene: TRBV12-3/TRBV12-4

CDR3aa: CASSPRGQEDYGYTF
CDR3nt: TGTGCCAGCTCACCGCGGGGACAGGAGGACTATGGCTACACCTTC
abundance: .
d_gene: TRBD1
j_gene: TRBJ1-2
v_gene: TRBV18

CDR3aa: CASSWNLRLAGERDTQYF
CDR3nt: TGTGCCAGCAGTTGGAACCTGCGACTAGCGGGAGAAAGAGATACGCAGTATTTT
abundance: .
d_gene: TRBD2
j_gene: TRBJ2-3
v_gene: TRBV6-2/TRBV6-3

CDR3aa: CASSLILGQPSTDTQYF
CDR3nt: TGTGCCAGCAGTTTAATCTTGGGACAGCCTAGCACAGATACGCAGTATTTT
abundance: .
d_gene: TRBD1
j_gene: TRBJ2-3
v_gene: TRBV6-2/TRBV6-3

CDR3aa: CASSQESLAGGPSSYNEQFF
CDR3nt: TGCGCCAGCAGCCAAGAATCCCTAGCGGGAGGACCGAGCTCCTACAATGAGCAGTTCTTC
abundance: .
d_gene: TRBD2
j_gene: TRBJ2-1
v_gene: TRBV4-1

CDR3aa: CASSAAGGLYEQYF
CDR3nt: TGTGCCAGCAGCGCAGCGGGAGGGCTCTACGAGCAGTACTTC
abundance: .
d_gene: TRBD2
j_gene: TRBJ2-7
v_gene: TRBV9

CDR3aa: CASSIIVGEQFF
CDR3nt: TGTGCCAGTAGTATAATTGTCGGTGAGCAGTTCTTC
abundance: .
d_gene: .
j_gene: TRBJ2-1
v_gene: TRBV19

CDR3aa: CASSLSLREGSPLHF
CDR3nt: TGTGCCAGCAGTTTATCGTTGAGGGAGGGGTCACCCCTCCACTTT
abundance: once
d_gene: .
j_gene: TRBJ1-6
v_gene: TRBV27

CDR3aa: CASSPDRGGSYEQYF
CDR3nt: TGCGCCAGCAGCCCGGACAGGGGGGGATCCTACGAGCAGTACTTC
abundance: .
d_gene: TRBD1
j_gene: TRBJ2-7
v_gene: TRBV5-1

CDR3aa: CASYLRIYREGLPPLHF
CDR3nt: TGTGCCAGCTATTTGCGAATTTACAGGGAAGGCCTCCCACCCCTCCACTTT
abundance: .
d_gene: .
j_gene: TRBJ1-6
v_gene: TRBV21-1

CDR3aa: CASSVLGRGLNEQFF
CDR3nt: TGTGCCAGCAGCGTTCTGGGGCGGGGACTCAATGAGCAGTTCTTC
abundance: .
d_gene: .
j_gene: TRBJ2-1
v_gene: TRBV9

CDR3aa: CASSLLQAGANVLTF
CDR3nt: TGTGCCAGCAGCTTACTGCAGGCTGGCGCCAACGTCCTGACTTTC
abundance: .
d_gene: .
j_gene: TRBJ2-6
v_gene: TRBV7-3

CDR3aa: CASSPQAEIVSTDTQYF
CDR3nt: TGCGCCAGCAGCCCCCAGGCCGAGATAGTTAGCACAGATACGCAGTATTTT
abundance: .
d_gene: .
j_gene: TRBJ2-3
v_gene: TRBV4-1

CDR3aa: CAISTRDTRAEQYF
CDR3nt: TGTGCCATCAGTACCAGGGATACGAGAGCCGAGCAGTACTTC
abundance: few
d_gene: .
j_gene: TRBJ2-7
v_gene: TRBV10-3

CDR3aa: CASSLGGQGYNEQFF
CDR3nt: TGTGCCAGCAGCTTAGGGGGACAGGGCTACAATGAGCAGTTCTTC
abundance: .
d_gene: TRBD1
j_gene: TRBJ2-1
v_gene: TRBV7-2

CDR3aa: CATTDIAYEQYF
CDR3nt: TGTGCCACCACGGACATTGCCTACGAGCAGTACTTC
abundance: .
d_gene: .
j_gene: TRBJ2-7
v_gene: TRBV19